The 2 T cell receptor beta chains listed next were all sequenced from one sample in a study of shared clonotypes between healthy human individuals. Libraries were prepared by immunoSEQ multiplex PCR; TCRdb keeps only in-frame clonotypes and omits some of them. The table shows about 2.4 million clones, with more than 80% occurring only once. Material: naive CD4+ T cells sorted from blood. The subset is: CD45RA+ positively selected. The receptors were gathered from a man between 18 and 35 years old in good health.

The chain carries TRBV9 and TRBJ2-1; 7 bases are a match to TRBD1. Germline V CDR1 and CDR2: SGDLS, YYNGEE. The trim removed 6 bases at V and 2 bases at J, leaving 8 bases unmatched. This CDR3 region has 15 residues. CDR3 protein: CASTNAGTAYNEQFF. In nucleotides, the CDR3 is TGTGCCAGCACCAACGCCGGGACAGCCTACAATGAGCAGTTCTTC.

CDR3: CASSPAGAGEQYF. The CDR3 DNA follows: TGTGCCAGCAGCCCAGCGGGGGCGGGAGAGCAGTACTTC. This sequence joins TRBV11-1 and TRBJ2-7, with 8 bases that match TRBD2. V lost 5 bases and J lost 7; bases outside the gene matches: 7. This CDR3 comprises 13 residues. In germline, CDR1 is SGHAT, CDR2 FQDESV (reference sequence).